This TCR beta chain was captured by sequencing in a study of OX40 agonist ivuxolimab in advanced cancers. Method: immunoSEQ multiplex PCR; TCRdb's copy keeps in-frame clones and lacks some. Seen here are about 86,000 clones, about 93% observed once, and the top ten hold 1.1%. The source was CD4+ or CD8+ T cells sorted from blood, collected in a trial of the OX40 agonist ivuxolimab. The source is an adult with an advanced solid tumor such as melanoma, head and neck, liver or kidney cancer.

This CDR3 reads CAIWVNTEAFF. CDR3 DNA: TGTGCCATATGGGTGAACACTGAAGCTTTCTTT. This chain uses TRBV2 with TRBJ1-1; D call uncertain. This CDR3 contains 11 residues. Trimming stripped 10 bases from V and 0 bases from J, with 6 bases between. Germline lookup yields CDR1 SNHLY and CDR2 FYNNEI.